One T cell receptor (beta chain) is described in this entry. Its antigen is unidentified. TCRdb keeps only in-frame clones here, not all; method: immunoSEQ multiplex PCR. The table lists some 180,000 clones, nearly 95% of them singletons. The data were obtained in a study of T cell responses to AZD1222 COVID-19 vaccine. Study results and limitations: Only a handful of AZD1222 recipients, more than five in all, had baseline seropositivity.

V lost 1 base, J lost 8 bases, and 14 bases lay in between. Germline values: CDR1 SGHTA, CDR2 FQGTGA. This CDR3 is built from 14 residues. Doses given second, at about 4 or about 12 weeks, were pooled. The chain is built from TRBV7-3 and TRBJ1-2; D is possibly TRBD1 (6 bases). This clonotype originated in an adult who received the AZD1222 COVID-19 vaccine. Material: peripheral blood, obtained 28 days after the second AZD1222 dose. The CDR3: CASSLIQQGDGYTF. The CDR3 DNA reads TGTGCCAGCAGCTTAATACAACAGGGTGACGGCTACACCTTC.